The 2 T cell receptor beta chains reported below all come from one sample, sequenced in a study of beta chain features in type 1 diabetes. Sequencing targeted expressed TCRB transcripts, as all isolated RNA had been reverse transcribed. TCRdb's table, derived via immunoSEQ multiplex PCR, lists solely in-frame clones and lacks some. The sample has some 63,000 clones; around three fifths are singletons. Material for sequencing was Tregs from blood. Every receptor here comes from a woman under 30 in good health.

In nucleotides, the CDR3 is TGTGCCTGGGGCCGCCGGGCTAGCGGGACAGATACGCAGTATTTT. Its protein product is CAWGRRASGTDTQYF. The chain employs TRBV30 and TRBJ2-3, with 8 nucleotides matching TRBD2. This CDR3 spans 15 amino acids. J lost 3 bases, V lost 5 bases, and 10 bases had no gene match. The germline gives CDR1 GTSNPN, CDR2 SVGIG (reference sequence).

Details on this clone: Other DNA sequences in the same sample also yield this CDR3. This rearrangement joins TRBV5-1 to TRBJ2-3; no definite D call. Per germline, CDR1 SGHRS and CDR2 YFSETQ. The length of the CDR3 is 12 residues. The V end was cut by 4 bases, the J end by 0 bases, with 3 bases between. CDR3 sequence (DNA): TGCGCCAGCAGCCTTAGCACAGATACGCAGTATTTT. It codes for CASSLSTDTQYF. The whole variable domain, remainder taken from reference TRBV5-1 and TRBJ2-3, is KAGVTQTPRYLIKTRGQQVTLSCSPISGHRSVSWYQQTPGQGLQFLFEYFSETQRNKGNFPGRFSGRQFSNSRSEMNVSTLELGDSALYLCASSLSTDTQYFGPGTRLTVL.